One sample yielded the 20 T cell receptor beta chains listed below, sequenced in a study of cytomegalovirus exposure and HLA in healthy donors (dated by TCRdb to about 2017). Library preparation employed the immunoSEQ multiplex PCR assay. The multiplex PCR relied on a mix of 60 forward primers for TCR Vbeta segments and 13 reverse primers for TCR Jbeta segments. TCRdb took this table from immuneACCESS and kept in-frame rearrangements with V and J called. Such tables lack part of the clones; where checked against another copy, unresolved V genes explain under half of the gap, and the rest is unexplained. The sample table holds roughly 200,000 clones, of which roughly 85% were seen once. The top ten hold under 3% of the sample. The sequencing sample was made of PBMCs. Receptors originate from a woman aged 45-65 years in good health and CMV-seronegative.

This chain joins TRBV11-2 and TRBJ2-1; tentative D call: TRBD2 (6 bases). Germline-derived CDR1 and CDR2 are SGHAT and FQNNGV. V dropped 4 bases and J dropped 9 bases, with 16 bases sitting between them. The CDR3 loop spans 14 amino acids. In nucleotides, the CDR3 is TGTGCCAGCAGCTCCCAAGGAGGGACTGCTGAGCAGTTCTTC. Protein sequence: CASSSQGGTAEQFF.

This clone has a handful of counts. The V call is TRBV2, the J call TRBJ1-6; 8 bases match TRBD1. The V and J ends lost 6 bases and 7 bases, in that order; junction bases with no gene match: 8. Germline-derived CDR1 and CDR2 are SNHLY and FYNNEI. There are 15 residues in the CDR3. Here the CDR3 reads CASREKTGVNSPLHF. For the CDR3, the DNA is TGTGCCAGCAGGGAAAAGACAGGGGTGAATTCACCCCTCCACTTT. Combining the CDR3 with reference TRBV2 and TRBJ1-6 gives the whole variable domain EPEVTQTPSHQVTQMGQEVILRCVPISNHLYFYWYRQILGQKVEFLVSFYNNEISEKSEIFDDQFSVERPDGSNFTLKIRSTKLEDSAMYFCASREKTGVNSPLHFGNGTRLTVT.

The chain uses TRBV2 and TRBJ1-6; 7 bases are a match to TRBD1. The CDR3 extends over 13 amino acids. J gave up 8 bases and V 6 bases, and 4 bases lay outside the gene matches. CDR1 is SNHLY, CDR2 FYNNEI, per germline. The CDR3 DNA reads TGTGCCAGCAGAGGTCAGGGGGATTCACCCCTCCACTTT. This gives the protein CASRGQGDSPLHF. Supplemented by reference TRBV2 and TRBJ1-6, the full variable domain reads EPEVTQTPSHQVTQMGQEVILRCVPISNHLYFYWYRQILGQKVEFLVSFYNNEISEKSEIFDDQFSVERPDGSNFTLKIRSTKLEDSAMYFCASRGQGDSPLHFGNGTRLTVT.

This chain uses TRBV11-2 with TRBJ2-3; 9 nucleotides align to TRBD2. V lost 4 bases, J lost 1 base, and 0 bases stayed unmatched. Germline lookup yields CDR1 SGHAT and CDR2 FQNNGV. The CDR3 contains 14 residues. The CDR3 loop is CASSWTSGTDTQYF. CDR3 sequence (DNA): TGTGCCAGCAGCTGGACTAGCGGCACAGATACGCAGTATTTT. The whole variable domain, filled in from reference TRBV11-2 and TRBJ2-3, reads EAGVAQSPRYKIIEKRQSVAFWCNPISGHATLYWYQQILGQGPKLLIQFQNNGVVDDSQLPKDRFSAERLKGVDSTLKIQPAKLEDSAVYLCASSWTSGTDTQYFGPGTRLTVL.

The gene calls are TRBV28 and TRBJ2-7; weak D call: TRBD1 (5 bases). V was shortened by 4 bases and J by 2 bases, with 15 bases between the two germline ends. There are 15 residues in the CDR3. The germline V gene has CDR1 MDHEN and CDR2 SYDVKM. DNA for the CDR3: TGTGCCAGCAGTTCCTCCAGGGCAAGTGCCTACGAGCAGTACTTC. Amino acids: CASSSSRASAYEQYF.

The V call is TRBV4-3, the J call TRBJ2-3; 14 bases match TRBD2. With V trimmed by 2 bases and J by 6 bases, 4 bases remained unmatched. The CDR3 runs 16 residues. Germline-derived CDR1 and CDR2 are LGHNA and YSLEER. This chain's CDR3 is CASSQSRTSGGDTQYF. The CDR3 DNA is TGCGCCAGCAGCCAATCGCGGACTAGCGGGGGGGATACGCAGTATTTT.

The CDR3 coding sequence is TGCGCCAGCAGCTCCGCCGGGACTAGCGGAGCAGATACGCAGTATTTT. It encodes CASSSAGTSGADTQYF. The V and J genes are TRBV5-1 and TRBJ2-3; 11 bases line up with TRBD2. CDR3 length equals 16 residues. The V gene's germline CDR1 is SGHRS and CDR2 YFSETQ. The junction had 7 bases not matched to a gene; V was cut back by 3 bases and J by 4 bases.

The J gene is TRBJ1-1, the V gene TRBV2; D might be TRBD1 (5 bases). Germline CDR1 and CDR2: SNHLY and FYNNEI. The CDR3 has 15 amino acids. V was clipped by 3 bases and J by 6 bases, with 17 bases between them. CDR3 residues: CASSDWGTSSAEAFF. For the CDR3, the DNA is TGTGCCAGCAGTGATTGGGGCACCTCGAGCGCTGAAGCTTTCTTT.

This clone was seen a single time. This chain links TRBV30 with TRBJ2-2; the D gene is possibly TRBD1 (5 bases). Germline-derived CDR1 and CDR2 are GTSNPN and SVGIG (reference sequence). V lost 2 bases and J 4 bases, leaving 8 bases between the germline ends. The length of the CDR3 is 13 residues. The DNA for the CDR3 is TGTGCCTGGAGTCGACAGCTCACCGGGGAGCTGTTTTTT. The encoded protein is CAWSRQLTGELFF.

The DNA of the CDR3 is TGTGCCAGCAGCGCGACGGGCCGGACAACCACAGATACGCAGTATTTT. This sequence encodes CASSATGRTTTDTQYF. The chain links TRBV7-2 to TRBJ2-3; TRBD1 is a possible D gene (5 bases). The germline CDR1 and CDR2 sequences are SGHTA and FQGNSA. This CDR3 is built from 16 residues. V was cut by 5 bases and J by 2 bases, with 17 bases left in between.

A single count supports this clone. Other DNA sequences within the sample encode an identical CDR3. The chain uses TRBV4-3 and TRBJ2-7; D is possibly TRBD2 (7 bases). The CDR3 consists of 14 residues. V lost 1 base and J 6 bases, leaving 13 bases between the germline ends. Germline CDR1 reads LGHNA; CDR2 reads YSLEER. CDR3 DNA: TGCGCCAGCAGCCAAGTGGGGGGGGGCTTCGAGCAGTACTTC. It specifies CASSQVGGGFEQYF.

V gene TRBV10-1 combines with J gene TRBJ2-5; D perhaps matches TRBD2 (5 bases). Trimming removed 4 bases from V and 5 bases from J, with 14 bases in between. This CDR3 comprises 14 residues. Germline CDR1 WNHNN, CDR2 SYGVQD (reference sequence). The CDR3 sequence: CASSGLPNRETQYF. CDR3 coding DNA: TGCGCCAGCAGTGGACTACCAAACCGGGAGACCCAGTACTTC.

A remark on this clone: An end of the junction does not agree with germline; a read error may underlie this. The chain is built from TRBV2 and TRBJ2-2; 9 nucleotides agree with TRBD2. The CDR3 contains 16 residues. CDR1 is SNHLY and CDR2 is FYNNEI in the germline V gene. CDR3 residues: CASSPRASGTTGGLFF. CDR3 in DNA: TGTGCCAGCAGCCCAAGGGCTAGCGGGACTACCGGGGGGCTGTTTTTT.

This chain joins TRBV18 and TRBJ2-7, with a weak D call TRBD1 (5 bases). The CDR3 length is 16 residues. V was trimmed by 6 bases and J by 5 bases, leaving 23 bases between them. Germline loops: CDR1 KGHSH, CDR2 LQKENI. The CDR3 region is CASSFQGASVLDEQYF. The CDR3 nucleotides read TGTGCCAGCTCCTTTCAAGGGGCGAGCGTCCTAGACGAGCAGTACTTC.

Only one count was recorded for this clone. The CDR3 DNA follows: TGTGCCAGCAGCTGGACTAGCGGGAGGGTAGGGACCGGGGAGCTGTTTTTT. This codes for CASSWTSGRVGTGELFF. This chain links TRBV7-3 with TRBJ2-2; TRBD2 aligns across 15 bases. Trimming cost V 4 bases and J 5 bases; bases outside gene matches: 5. Per germline, CDR1 SGHTA and CDR2 FQGTGA. The CDR3 has 17 amino acids.

The chain couples TRBV18 to TRBJ1-1; possibly TRBD1 for D (6 bases). The V gene lost 6 bases and the J gene lost 6 bases, with 11 bases spanning the gap. Germline V gives CDR1 KGHSH, CDR2 LQKENI. The CDR3 runs to 12 residues. CDR3 nucleotide sequence: TGTGCCAGCTCTGACAGGACTGCTGAAGCTTTCTTT. Translated, it gives CASSDRTAEAFF.

V gene TRBV5-1 combines with J gene TRBJ2-5, with 7 bases lining up with TRBD2. After removal of 2 bases from V and 2 bases from J, the junction contained 15 bases not matched to a gene. The V gene's germline CDR1 is SGHRS and CDR2 YFSETQ. This CDR3 is 18 amino acids long. The CDR3 region is CASSLRTYQLAPQETQYF. The CDR3 bases are TGCGCCAGCAGCTTACGCACTTACCAACTAGCGCCTCAAGAGACCCAGTACTTC.

This rearrangement joins TRBV6-6 to TRBJ2-4; 8 bases agree with TRBD2. The CDR3 loop spans 13 amino acids. The junction had 1 base not matched to a gene; V was cut back by 6 bases and J by 3 bases. Germline V gene data show CDR1 as MNHNY and CDR2 as SVGAGI (reference sequence). The CDR3 DNA sequence: TGTGCCAGCAGGCTAGCGGGCAAAAACATTCAGTACTTC. It translates to CASRLAGKNIQYF.

The V call is TRBV27, the J call TRBJ2-5, with 9 bases lining up with TRBD1. CDR3 size: 13 residues. Germline trimming cut 4 bases from V and 3 bases from J; bases unmatched to any gene: 0. Germline loops: CDR1 MNHEY, CDR2 SMNVEV (reference sequence). Here the CDR3 reads CASSWTGEETQYF. Here the CDR3 DNA reads TGTGCCAGCAGTTGGACAGGGGAAGAGACCCAGTACTTC.

There are a few counts of this clone. The gene calls are TRBV10-3 and TRBJ2-1; 11 bases map to TRBD2. Germline CDR1 is ENHRY and CDR2 is SYGVKD. The CDR3 extends over 16 amino acids. V lost 4 bases and J lost 3; bases outside the gene matches: 5. CDR3 sequence reads: CAISGVAGGHYNEQFF. For the CDR3, the DNA is TGTGCCATCAGTGGAGTAGCGGGAGGGCACTACAATGAGCAGTTCTTC.